Below are 13 T cell receptor beta chains sequenced from a single sample in a study of identical twins. TCRdb recomputed calls from the 5' RACE reads with MiXCR, one row per CDR3 protein. The data contain more than 400,000 distinct CDR3 sequences, 13% to 15% of them singletons. These data were also filed under a second study, of yellow fever vaccine responses in identical twins.

Sequencing was done on a sample of CD4+ T cells sorted from blood. Every receptor here comes from a woman aged 18-35 years in good health.

The V and J genes are TRBV5-1 and TRBJ2-2; D is unclear. This CDR3 is built from 15 residues. The germline V gene encodes CDR1 SGHRS and CDR2 YFSETQ. The germline V and J ends were trimmed by 4 bases and 0 bases, with 10 bases remaining between them. Here the CDR3 DNA reads TGCGCCAGCAGCAGATCCACAACGAACACCGGGGAGCTGTTTTTT. Translated: CASSRSTTNTGELFF.

The chain recombines TRBV2 with TRBJ2-3; D ambiguous. CDR1 SNHLY and CDR2 FYNNEI come from the germline V gene. The CDR3 length is 12 residues. With 7 bases removed from V and 1 base from J, the gap between germline ends came to 6 bases. The CDR3: CASTQRTDTQYF. The CDR3 nucleotides are TGTGCCAGCACACAACGCACAGATACGCAGTATTTT.

The rearrangement uses TRBV7-8 and TRBJ2-2; D might be TRBD1 (5 bases). The CDR3 is 16 amino acids. V lost 4 bases, J lost 6 bases, and 18 bases lay in between. Germline-derived CDR1 and CDR2 are SGHVS and FQNEAQ. CDR3 residues: CASSSEERQGAGELFF. The DNA of the CDR3 is TGTGCCAGCAGCTCAGAGGAGAGGCAGGGCGCCGGGGAGCTGTTTTTT.

This clonotype showed up just a few times. The junction and the germline gene differ at one end; a read error may be behind it. The rearrangement links TRBV20-1 to TRBJ2-5; TRBD2 matches 15 bases. The CDR3 sequence is 12 residues long. Germline loops: CDR1 DFQATT, CDR2 SNEGSKA (reference sequence). CDR3 DNA sequence: TGCAGTGCGCCCGGACTAGCGGGAGGGTACTTCTTC. Amino acids: CSAPGLAGGYFF.

The rearrangement uses TRBV7-2 and TRBJ2-1, with TRBD1 as a possible D gene (5 bases). Germline-derived CDR1 and CDR2 are SGHTA and FQGNSA. V was pared by 0 bases and J by 6 bases, with 12 bases between. The CDR3 has 15 residues. The CDR3 is CASSLARVPSNEQFF. The CDR3 bases are TGTGCCAGCAGCTTAGCCAGGGTTCCTAGCAATGAGCAGTTCTTC. Drawing the rest from reference TRBV7-2 and TRBJ2-1, the complete variable domain is GAGVSQSPSNKVTEKGKDVELRCDPISGHTALYWYRQSLGQGLEFLIYFQGNSAPDKSGLPSDRFSAERTGGSVSTLTIQRTQQEDSAVYLCASSLARVPSNEQFFGPGTRLTVL.

The chain combines TRBV11-3 with TRBJ2-5; no clear D. The CDR3 has 15 amino acids. Trimming stripped 0 bases from V and 1 base from J, with 9 bases between. CDR1 and CDR2 from the germline V gene are SGHNT and YENEEA. In DNA, the CDR3 is TGTGCCAGCAGCTTAGAAGGCAGCGCCCAAGAGACCCAGTACTTC. As protein: CASSLEGSAQETQYF.

The rearrangement joins TRBV12-3 or TRBV12-4 to TRBJ1-2; D ambiguous. V lost 0 bases and J lost 7, with 15 bases in between. The CDR3 has 15 residues. In DNA, the CDR3 is TGTGCCAGCAGTTTAGCAGGGAGGGTGCGGATTGGCTACACCTTC. Translated: CASSLAGRVRIGYTF.

The J gene is TRBJ2-3, the V gene TRBV20-1; either TRBD1 or TRBD2 may fit D (5 bases each). Per germline, CDR1 DFQATT and CDR2 SNEGSKA (reference sequence). V lost 3 bases, J lost 4 bases, and 20 bases lay in between. This CDR3 contains 16 residues. The CDR3 bases are TGCAGTGCTAGTCTTCCTTATGGGGGAGAGGCAGATACGCAGTATTTT. Residues: CSASLPYGGEADTQYF.

The chain is built from TRBV7-9 and TRBJ2-1; no clear D. V was trimmed by 0 bases and J by 6 bases, leaving 6 bases between them. CDR1 is SEHNR and CDR2 is FQNEAQ in the germline V gene (reference sequence). The CDR3 sequence is 13 residues long. The CDR3 spells CASSLADINEQFF. CDR3 nucleotides: TGTGCCAGCAGCTTAGCCGACATCAATGAGCAGTTCTTC.

The chain carries TRBV12-3 or TRBV12-4 and TRBJ2-1; tentatively, D is TRBD1 (5 bases). V was clipped by 5 bases and J by 5 bases, with 7 bases between them. This CDR3 comprises 12 residues. CDR3 DNA sequence: TGTGCCAGCAGTCCCAGGGACAATGAGCAGTTCTTC. Protein product: CASSPRDNEQFF.

This clonotype was counted ten times or more. The gene calls are TRBV7-8 and TRBJ2-7; no definite D call. V was trimmed by 1 base and J by 3 bases, leaving 10 bases between them. The CDR3 spans 14 residues. CDR1 and CDR2 from the germline V gene are SGHVS and FQNEAQ. CDR3 in DNA: TGTGCCAGCAGCTTAGACCCCTGGGACTACGAGCAGTACTTC. Residues: CASSLDPWDYEQYF.

The chain recombines TRBV29-1 with TRBJ2-5; D not resolved. This CDR3 is 14 amino acids long. V was cut by 2 bases and J by 2 bases, with 12 bases left in between. Germline CDR1 SQVTM, CDR2 ANQGSEA. The chain's CDR3 is CSVERHGKQETQYF. The CDR3 coding sequence is TGCAGCGTTGAACGGCATGGTAAACAAGAGACCCAGTACTTC.

V usage is TRBV5-6 and J usage is TRBJ2-7; 7 bases line up with TRBD2. J gave up 2 bases and V 3 bases, and 8 bases lay outside the gene matches. The germline CDR1 and CDR2 sequences are SGHDT and YYEEEE. The CDR3 sequence is 15 residues long. CDR3 sequence reads: CASSWGRVRAYEQYF. The CDR3 DNA is TGTGCCAGCAGCTGGGGGAGGGTCCGGGCCTACGAGCAGTACTTC.